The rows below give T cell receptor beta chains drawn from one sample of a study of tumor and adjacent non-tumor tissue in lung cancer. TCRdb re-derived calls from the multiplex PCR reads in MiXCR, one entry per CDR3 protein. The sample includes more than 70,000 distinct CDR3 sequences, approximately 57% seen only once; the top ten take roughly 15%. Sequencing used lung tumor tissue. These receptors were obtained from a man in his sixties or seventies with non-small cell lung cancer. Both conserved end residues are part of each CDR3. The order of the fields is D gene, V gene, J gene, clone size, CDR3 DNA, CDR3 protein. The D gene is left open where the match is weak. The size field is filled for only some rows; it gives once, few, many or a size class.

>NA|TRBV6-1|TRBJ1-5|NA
TGTGTGAGCACTCCGACGGCTAATAGCAATCAGCCCCAGCACTTT
CVSTPTANSNQPQHF
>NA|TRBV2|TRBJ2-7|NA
TGTGCCAGCAGTGAACAGGGCGTTCCCTACGAGCAGTACTTC
CASSEQGVPYEQYF
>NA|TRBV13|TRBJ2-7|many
TGTGCCAGCAGCTTAGTTGCGGACGGGGCCGACGAGCAGTACTTC
CASSLVADGADEQYF
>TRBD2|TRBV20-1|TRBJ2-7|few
TGCAGTGCTAGAGGTCTTAGCGGGGGTATAGCGCTCGAGCAGTACTTC
CSARGLSGGIALEQYF
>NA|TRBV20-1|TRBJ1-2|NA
TGCAGTGCTAAAGTGGAGGCTGGCCACACCTTC
CSAKVEAGHTF
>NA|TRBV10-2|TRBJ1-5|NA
TGCGCCAGCAGCGACAAGACATGGCTGAATCAGCCCCAGCATTTT
CASSDKTWLNQPQHF
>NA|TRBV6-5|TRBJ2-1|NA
TGTGCCAGCAGTTACATGGGACTTCACAATGAGCAGTTCTTC
CASSYMGLHNEQFF
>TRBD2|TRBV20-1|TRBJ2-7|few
TGCAGTGCTAGAACGGGACTAGCGGACGAGCAGTACTTC
CSARTGLADEQYF
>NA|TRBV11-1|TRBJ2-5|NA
TGTGCCAGCAGCTTAGAGGTGACAGGTGGGGTCGAGACCCAGTACTTC
CASSLEVTGGVETQYF
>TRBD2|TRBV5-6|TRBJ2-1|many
TGTGCCAGCAGCTTCAATAGCGGGGGGTACAATGAGCAGTTCTTC
CASSFNSGGYNEQFF
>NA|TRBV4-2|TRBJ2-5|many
TGTGCCAGCAGCCAAGAGACCGAGGCCATAGGGACCCAGTACTTC
CASSQETEAIGTQYF
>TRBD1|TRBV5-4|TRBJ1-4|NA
TGTGCCAGCAGTTCTTCCGTGGGACAGGGCGACGAAAAACTGTTTTTT
CASSSSVGQGDEKLFF
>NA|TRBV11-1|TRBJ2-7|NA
TGTGCCAGCAGCCTCGATTATGGACAAGCCTACTCCTACGAGCATTACTTC
CASSLDYGQAYSYEHYF
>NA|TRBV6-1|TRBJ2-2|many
TGTGCCACCCTCAGGGTCCGGGGGATAGACACCGGGGAGCTGTTTTTT
CATLRVRGIDTGELFF
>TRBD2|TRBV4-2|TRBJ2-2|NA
TGTGCCAGCAGCCATCCAGGACTAGCGGGAGGGAGCACTGGGGAGCTGTTTTTT
CASSHPGLAGGSTGELFF
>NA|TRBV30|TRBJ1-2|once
TGTGTCTGGAGTAGGAATGCTGCTAACTATGGCTACACCTTC
CVWSRNAANYGYTF
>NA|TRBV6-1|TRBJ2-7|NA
TGTGCTCTGGACCGGAACTCCTACAAGCAGCACTTC
CALDRNSYKQHF
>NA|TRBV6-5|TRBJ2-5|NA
TGTGCCAGCACCCTGGGGGTGGACAGCCAACAGACTCAGTACTTC
CASTLGVDSQQTQYF
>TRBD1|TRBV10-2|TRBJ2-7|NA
TGCGCCAACAGGGGAGGGACAGGGGGAGCCTACGAGCAGTACTTC
CANRGGTGGAYEQYF
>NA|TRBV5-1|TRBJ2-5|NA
TGCGCCAACAGCCGGGACGGGGAGACCCAGTACTTC
CANSRDGETQYF
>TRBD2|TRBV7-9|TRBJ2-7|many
TGTGCCAGCAGCCTCATATCAGCGGGACTAGCACGCGAGCAGTACTTC
CASSLISAGLAREQYF
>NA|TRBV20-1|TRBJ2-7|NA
TGCAGTGCCCCGGGATCAGTGGCCTTCGAGCAGTACTTC
CSAPGSVAFEQYF
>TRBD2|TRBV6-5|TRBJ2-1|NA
TGTGCCAGCAGTTACTCTGCTAGCGGTTACAATGAGCAGTTCTTC
CASSYSASGYNEQFF
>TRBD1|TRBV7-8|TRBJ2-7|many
TGTGCCAGCAGCCTGGACAGGGCCTACGAGCAGTACTTC
CASSLDRAYEQYF
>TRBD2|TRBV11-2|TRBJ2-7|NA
TGTGCCAGCAGCCCGAGGACTAGCGTGTACGAGCAGTATTTC
CASSPRTSVYEQYF
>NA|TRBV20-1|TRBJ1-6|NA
TGCAATGCTGAAAGGGGAGCCGGCTCACCCCTCCACTTT
CNAERGAGSPLHF
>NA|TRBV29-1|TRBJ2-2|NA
TGCAGCGGCCGATGGGGGGCCACCGGGGAGCTGTTTTTT
CSGRWGATGELFF
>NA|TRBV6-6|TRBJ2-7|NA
TGTGCCAGCAGAGGGAGAATGTCCTACGGGCAGTACTTC
CASRGRMSYGQYF
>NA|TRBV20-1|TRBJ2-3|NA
TGCGGCGCTAGAGACTCCCGCAATCAGCCCCAGTATTTT
CGARDSRNQPQYF
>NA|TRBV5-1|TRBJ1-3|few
TGCGCCAGCAGCTTGGACAGACCTGGAAACACCATATATTTT
CASSLDRPGNTIYF
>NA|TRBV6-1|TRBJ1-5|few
TGTGCCAACGGACACCTAAATAGCAATCAGCTCCAGCATTTC
CANGHLNSNQLQHF
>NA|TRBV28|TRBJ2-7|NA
TGTGCCAGCAGTTTGGGCGCGTTGGCTCGGGACGAGCAGTACTTC
CASSLGALARDEQYF
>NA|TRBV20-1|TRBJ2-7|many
TGCAGTGCTAGAAGGCAGGGCGCCAACGAGCAGTACTTC
CSARRQGANEQYF
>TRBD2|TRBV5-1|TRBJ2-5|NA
TGCGCCAGCAGCCGGACTAGCGAAGGGACCCAGTACTTC
CASSRTSEGTQYF
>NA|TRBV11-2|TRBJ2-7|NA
TGTGCCAGCAGCCTCCTCACAGTAAGATACGATCAGTACTTC
CASSLLTVRYDQYF
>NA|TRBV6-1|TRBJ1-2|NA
TGTGCCAGCAATGAAGCAGTAGGAGCTAACTATGGCTACACCTTC
CASNEAVGANYGYTF
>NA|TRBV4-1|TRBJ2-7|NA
TGCGTCAGCAGCCAAGATGAGGGAGCCCCTCGAGAGCAGTACTTC
CVSSQDEGAPREQYF
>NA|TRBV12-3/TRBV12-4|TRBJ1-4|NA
TGTGCCAGCAATTGGGACACAACTAATGAAAAACTGTTTTTT
CASNWDTTNEKLFF
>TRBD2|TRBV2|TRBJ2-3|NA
TGTGCGAGTAAGGCACTAGCGGGAGGAACAGATACGCAGTATTTT
CASKALAGGTDTQYF
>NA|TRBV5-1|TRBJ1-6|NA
TGCGCCAGCAGCTTGGATGCGCAATACAATTCACCCCTCCACTTT
CASSLDAQYNSPLHF
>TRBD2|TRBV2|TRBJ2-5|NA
TGTGCCAGCAATAGCGGGAGTGTTTCAGAGACCCAGTACTTC
CASNSGSVSETQYF
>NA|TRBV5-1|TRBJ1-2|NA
TGCGCCAGCAGCGTTACGACAACCTCCCCTAACTATGGCTACACCTTC
CASSVTTTSPNYGYTF
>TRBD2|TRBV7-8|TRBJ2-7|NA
TGTGCCAGCAGCTCAGGCAGGAGGGCGGGAGAACACGAGCAGTACTTC
CASSSGRRAGEHEQYF
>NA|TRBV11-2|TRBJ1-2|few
TGTGCCAGCAGCTTAAGTGGCAGGGCCTATGGCTGCATCTTC
CASSLSGRAYGCIF
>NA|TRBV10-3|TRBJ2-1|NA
TGTGCCATCAGAGGGGCGAGGGGGGATTACATTGAGCAGTTCTTC
CAIRGARGDYIEQFF